This TCR beta chain was recovered during a study of a mutant IDH1 vaccine in newly diagnosed glioma. Study-level information: The study started vaccination 4-6 weeks after radiotherapy alone, or with temozolomide cycles. Previous treatment comprised radiotherapy, temozolomide, or both, mostly both. Whole-study findings and limits: Shifts in the top peripheral T cell clonotypes seemed unrelated to pseudoprogression. Approximately 95% of patients showed vaccine-induced immune responses across multiple MHC alleles.

Profiling relied on immunoSEQ multiplex PCR, and the TCRdb table lists in-frame clones only, not all of them. The data hold tens of thousands of clones, with roughly 76% observed a single time. Indicated time point: week 35, safety follow-up. What each vaccine dose contained was 300 ug of mutant IDH1 20-mer peptide, accompanied by topical imiquimod. The CDR3 has 16 amino acids. The V gene's germline CDR1 is SGHRS and CDR2 YFSETQ. V was cut by 0 bases and J by 2 bases, with 9 bases left in between. This clone was counted only a few times. Its target is not known. Material: PBMCs, obtained from a glioma patient whose treatment included an IDH1 peptide vaccine. The sequence derives from a man in his forties with glioma. The chain uses TRBV5-1 and TRBJ2-6; TRBD2 might be the D (6 bases). The CDR3 region is CASSLDTGAGANVLTF. The CDR3 DNA reads as TGCGCCAGCAGCTTGGATACGGGGGCTGGGGCCAACGTCCTGACTTTC.